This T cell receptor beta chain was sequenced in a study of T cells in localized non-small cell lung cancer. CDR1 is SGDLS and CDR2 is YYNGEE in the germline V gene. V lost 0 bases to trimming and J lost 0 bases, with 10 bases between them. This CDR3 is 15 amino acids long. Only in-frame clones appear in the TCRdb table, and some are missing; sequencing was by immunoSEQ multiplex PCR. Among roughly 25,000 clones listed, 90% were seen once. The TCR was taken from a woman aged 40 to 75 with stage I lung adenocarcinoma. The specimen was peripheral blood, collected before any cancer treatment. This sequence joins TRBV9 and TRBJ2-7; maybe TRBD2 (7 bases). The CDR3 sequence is CASSVGGGLSYEQYF. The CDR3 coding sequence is TGTGCCAGCAGCGTAGGGGGGGGCCTCTCCTACGAGCAGTACTTC.